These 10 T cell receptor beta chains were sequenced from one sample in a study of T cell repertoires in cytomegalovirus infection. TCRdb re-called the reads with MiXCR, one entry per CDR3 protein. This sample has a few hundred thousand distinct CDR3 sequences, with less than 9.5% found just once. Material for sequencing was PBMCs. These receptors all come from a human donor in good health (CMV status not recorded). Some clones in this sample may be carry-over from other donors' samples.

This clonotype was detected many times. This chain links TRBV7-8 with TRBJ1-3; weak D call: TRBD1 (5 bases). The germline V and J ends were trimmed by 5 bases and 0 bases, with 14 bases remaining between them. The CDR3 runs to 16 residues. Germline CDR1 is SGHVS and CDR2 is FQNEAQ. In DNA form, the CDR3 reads TGTGCCAGCAGCCCCGAAGGGGCAGCCTCTGGAAACACCATATATTTT. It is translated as CASSPEGAASGNTIYF.

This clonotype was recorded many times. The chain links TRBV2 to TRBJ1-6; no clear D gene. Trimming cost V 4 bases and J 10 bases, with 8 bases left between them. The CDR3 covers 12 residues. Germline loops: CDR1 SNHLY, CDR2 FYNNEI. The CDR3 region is CASSGQSSPLHF. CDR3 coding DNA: TGTGCCAGCAGTGGCCAGTCATCACCCCTCCACTTT.

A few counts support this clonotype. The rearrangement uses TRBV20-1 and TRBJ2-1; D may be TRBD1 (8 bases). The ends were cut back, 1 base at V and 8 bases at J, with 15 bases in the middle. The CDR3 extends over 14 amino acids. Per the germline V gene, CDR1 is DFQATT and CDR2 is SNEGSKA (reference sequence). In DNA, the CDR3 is TGCAGTGCTAGAGGTAGGACAGGGAGGGATGAGCAGTTCTTC. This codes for CSARGRTGRDEQFF.

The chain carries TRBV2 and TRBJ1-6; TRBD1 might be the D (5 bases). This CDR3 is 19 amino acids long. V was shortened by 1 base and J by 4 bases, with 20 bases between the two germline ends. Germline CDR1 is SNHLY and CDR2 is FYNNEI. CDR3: CASSEGPLRQSHYNSPLHF. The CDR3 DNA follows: TGTGCCAGCAGTGAAGGCCCCCTGAGACAGAGCCATTATAATTCACCCCTCCACTTT.

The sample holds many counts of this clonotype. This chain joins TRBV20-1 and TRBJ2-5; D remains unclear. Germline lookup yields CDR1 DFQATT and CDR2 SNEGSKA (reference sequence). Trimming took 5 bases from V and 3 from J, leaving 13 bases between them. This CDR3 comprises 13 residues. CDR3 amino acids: CSAGPGLEETQYF. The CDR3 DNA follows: TGCAGTGCTGGGCCTGGGCTAGAAGAGACCCAGTACTTC.

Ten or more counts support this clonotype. DNA for the CDR3: TGTGCCAGCAGCGCCGCGACAGGGGGACTGCCCTACAATGAGCAGTTCTTC. It translates to CASSAATGGLPYNEQFF. The J gene is TRBJ2-1, the V gene TRBV11-1, with TRBD1 matching 9 bases. The CDR3 runs to 17 residues. With 5 bases clipped from V and 2 bases from J, the junction kept 10 bases outside the gene matches. Germline values: CDR1 SGHAT, CDR2 FQDESV (reference sequence).

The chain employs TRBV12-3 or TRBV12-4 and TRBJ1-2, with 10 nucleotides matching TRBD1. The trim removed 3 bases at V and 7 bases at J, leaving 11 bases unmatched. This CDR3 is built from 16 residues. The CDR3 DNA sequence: TGTGCCAGCAGTTTCCAAACCGGGACAGGGGCTAGTGGCTACACCTTC. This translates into CASSFQTGTGASGYTF.

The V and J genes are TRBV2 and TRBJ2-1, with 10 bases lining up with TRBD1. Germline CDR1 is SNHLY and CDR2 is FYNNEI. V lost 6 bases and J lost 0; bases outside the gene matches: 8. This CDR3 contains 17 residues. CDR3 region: CASSRDRGVGSYNEQFF. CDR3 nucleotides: TGTGCCAGCAGCCGGGACAGGGGTGTAGGCTCCTACAATGAGCAGTTCTTC.

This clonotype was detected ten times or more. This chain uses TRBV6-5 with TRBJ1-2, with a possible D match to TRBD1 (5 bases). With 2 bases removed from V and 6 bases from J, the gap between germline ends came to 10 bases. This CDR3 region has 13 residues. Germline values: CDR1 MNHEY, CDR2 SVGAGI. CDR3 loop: CASSYEGRDGYTF. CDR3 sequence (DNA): TGTGCCAGCAGTTACGAGGGGCGGGATGGCTACACCTTC.

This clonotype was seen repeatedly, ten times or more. CDR3 bases: TGTGCCAGCAGCCCAGATGGGGCAGGGGGGATTTACAATGAGCAGTTCTTC. Its translation: CASSPDGAGGIYNEQFF. The chain links TRBV7-2 to TRBJ2-1; perhaps TRBD1 as D (7 bases). Germline CDR1 is SGHTA and CDR2 is FQGNSA. The CDR3 has 17 amino acids. Trimming shortened V by 5 bases and J by 4 bases, and 21 bases separated the two germline ends.